The 12 T cell receptor beta chains reported below all come from one sample, sequenced in a study of blood T cell repertoires in COVID-19. The repertoire was sequenced with immunoSEQ multiplex PCR; TCRdb's copy has only in-frame clones and lacks some. The repertoire consists of tens of thousands of clones, with approximately 94% occurring once and the leading ten covering 4% to 5%. Sequenced material: peripheral blood. These receptor sequences come from a human donor with active COVID-19. The donor label of this sample is uncertain.

The gene calls are TRBV5-1 and TRBJ2-6; D not resolved. Trimming cost V 3 bases and J 2 bases, with 6 bases left between them. Germline lookup yields CDR1 SGHRS and CDR2 YFSETQ. The CDR3 is 14 amino acids. CDR3 in amino acids: CASSSGTGANVLTF. The CDR3 DNA is TGCGCCAGCAGCTCAGGAACTGGGGCCAACGTCCTGACTTTC.

The rearrangement joins TRBV21-1 to TRBJ2-5; the D segment call TRBD1 is taken from the table without a DNA check. TRBV21-1 is deemed a pseudogene. The length of the CDR3 is 15 residues. The CDR3 nucleotides read TGTGCCAGCAGCAAAGTCGGACAGGACCGCGAGACCCAGTACTTC. It specifies CASSKVGQDRETQYF.

The chain is built from TRBV10-1 and TRBJ2-7; TRBD1 agrees at 7 bases. J gave up 1 base and V 7 bases, and 10 bases lay outside the gene matches. This CDR3 comprises 15 residues. Germline CDR1 is WNHNN and CDR2 is SYGVQD (reference sequence). The DNA for the CDR3 is TGCGCCAGCATCCCATGGGGACAGAAATCCTACGAGCAGTACTTC. Residues: CASIPWGQKSYEQYF.

This clone was recorded a few times. The rearrangement joins TRBV11-2 to TRBJ1-6, with 7 bases fitting TRBD1. The CDR3 extends over 14 amino acids. Germline V gene data show CDR1 as SGHAT and CDR2 as FQNNGV. The trim removed 6 bases at V and 5 bases at J, leaving 4 bases unmatched. The CDR3 nucleotides are TGTGCCAGCAGGCTGGGGACAGATAATTCACCCCTCCACTTT. This codes for CASRLGTDNSPLHF. Full variable domain (outside the CDR3, taken from reference TRBV11-2 and TRBJ1-6): EAGVAQSPRYKIIEKRQSVAFWCNPISGHATLYWYQQILGQGPKLLIQFQNNGVVDDSQLPKDRFSAERLKGVDSTLKIQPAKLEDSAVYLCASRLGTDNSPLHFGNGTRLTVT.

The chain links TRBV30 to TRBJ2-1; D is perhaps TRBD2 (5 bases). Per the germline V gene, CDR1 is GTSNPN and CDR2 is SVGIG (reference sequence). V lost 3 bases and J lost 5, with 17 bases in between. The CDR3 totals 15 residues. CDR3 loop: CAWRERPGWDNEQFF. CDR3 nucleotides: TGTGCCTGGAGAGAAAGGCCGGGGTGGGACAATGAGCAGTTCTTC.

The V and J genes are TRBV5-4 and TRBJ2-7; 14 bases agree with TRBD2. V lost 0 bases, J lost 3 bases, and 2 bases stayed unmatched. Germline V gene sequence: CDR1 SGHNT, CDR2 YYREEE (reference sequence). This CDR3 contains 16 residues. CDR3 nucleotide sequence: TGTGCCAGCAGCTTGGCGGGACTAGCGGGAGACTACGAGCAGTACTTC. This codes for CASSLAGLAGDYEQYF.

Only one count was recorded for this clone. The chain carries TRBV7-8 and TRBJ2-7; the D is unclear. Trimming took off 0 bases at V and 0 bases at J, with 6 bases between the two ends. This CDR3 spans 14 amino acids. CDR1 SGHVS and CDR2 FQNEAQ come from the germline V gene. Written as DNA, the CDR3 is TGTGCCAGCAGCTTAGCCGGGTCCTCCTACGAGCAGTACTTC. Encoded protein: CASSLAGSSYEQYF.

The chain links TRBV7-2 to TRBJ2-3, with TRBD2 matching 12 bases. V dropped 3 bases and J dropped 0; count of bases not matched to a gene: 7. Germline values: CDR1 SGHTA, CDR2 FQGNSA. This CDR3 has 18 amino acids. DNA of the CDR3: TGTGCCAGCAGCTTCTTAGGACTAGCGGGATCTAGCACAGATACGCAGTATTTT. This sequence encodes CASSFLGLAGSSTDTQYF.

The chain couples TRBV5-1 to TRBJ2-3, with unresolved D. The V and J ends lost 0 bases and 0 bases respectively, with 5 bases between them. The CDR3 contains 14 residues. Germline assignment: CDR1 SGHRS and CDR2 YFSETQ. The DNA of the CDR3 is TGCGCCAGCAGCTTGGATCCGAGCACAGATACGCAGTATTTT. Its translation: CASSLDPSTDTQYF. Using reference TRBV5-1 and TRBJ2-3 for the parts outside the CDR3, the full variable domain is KAGVTQTPRYLIKTRGQQVTLSCSPISGHRSVSWYQQTPGQGLQFLFEYFSETQRNKGNFPGRFSGRQFSNSRSEMNVSTLELGDSALYLCASSLDPSTDTQYFGPGTRLTVL.

V and J are TRBV9 and TRBJ2-2; possibly TRBD1 for D (7 bases). Trimming left V 0 bases short and J 5 bases short, with 14 bases between. Germline values: CDR1 SGDLS, CDR2 YYNGEE. The CDR3 is 16 residues long. The CDR3 coding sequence is TGTGCCAGCAGCGTAGTTCCGGCAGGGGGGACCGGGGAGCTGTTTTTT. It encodes CASSVVPAGGTGELFF.

The rearrangement uses TRBV30 and TRBJ2-5; possibly TRBD2 for D (6 bases). Germline lookup yields CDR1 GTSNPN and CDR2 SVGIG (reference sequence). The CDR3 spans 15 residues. The V end lost 2 bases, the J end lost 4 bases, and 17 bases lay between the germline ends. The CDR3 DNA follows: TGTGCCTGGAGTTCCTCCGGGACTCCATCAGAGACCCAGTACTTC. As protein: CAWSSSGTPSETQYF.

The J gene is TRBJ2-1, the V gene TRBV6-5, with a tentative D call TRBD1 (5 bases). V lost 5 bases and J lost 2, with 10 bases in between. CDR3 length: 14 residues. Germline CDR1 reads MNHEY; CDR2 reads SVGAGI. The CDR3: CASSTRVTYNEQFF. The CDR3 region has the DNA TGTGCCAGCAGTACCAGGGTTACCTACAATGAGCAGTTCTTC.